This passage covers 17 T cell receptor beta chains from one sample sequenced in a study of shared clonotypes between healthy human individuals. Assay: immunoSEQ multiplex PCR; the TCRdb copy retains only in-frame clones and omits some. The sample consists of around 600,000 clones, 98% of them appearing once. Naive CD8 cells lacked CD45RO, underwent positive selection for CCR7 and left out terminally differentiated effector memory CD45RA+ cells. Sequenced input: naive CD8+ T cells sorted from blood. Source of these receptors: a man aged 30 to 39 in good health.

This chain joins TRBV4-1 and TRBJ2-1; D is uncertain. This CDR3 comprises 14 residues. The V gene's germline CDR1 is MGHRA and CDR2 YSYEKL. Between the trimmed V and J ends, which lost 3 bases and 9 bases, there was a span of 15 bases. CDR3 sequence: CASSHSRTTGEQFF. CDR3 DNA: TGCGCCAGCAGCCATTCAAGAACGACGGGTGAGCAGTTCTTC.

The genes are TRBV19 and TRBJ2-2, with 7 bases matching TRBD1. Looked up from germline, CDR1 is LNHDA and CDR2 is SQIVND (reference sequence). The V gene end was trimmed by 5 bases and the J gene end by 4 bases; junction bases not matched to a gene: 10. CDR3 size: 16 residues. CDR3 DNA: TGTGCCAGTAGTGACCTCAGACAGGGTTTCACCGGGGAGCTGTTTTTT. It specifies CASSDLRQGFTGELFF.

The CDR3 here is CASSVGLGYEQYF. CDR3 sequence (DNA): TGTGCCAGCTCCGTCGGGCTAGGGTACGAGCAGTACTTC. This chain links TRBV28 with TRBJ2-7; D is undetermined. This CDR3 has 13 residues. Germline CDR1 reads MDHEN; CDR2 reads SYDVKM. The V gene lost 8 bases and the J gene lost 4 bases, with 15 bases spanning the gap.

On this clone: At one end, the junction sequence differs from germline, possibly due to a read error. This chain joins TRBV7-7 and TRBJ2-7; 8 bases are a match to TRBD2. The CDR3 totals 15 residues. Germline V gene sequence: CDR1 SSHAT, CDR2 FNYEAQ (reference sequence). The CDR3 loop is CASSLVAGGRDEQYF. The CDR3, as DNA: TGTGCTAGCAGCTTAGTTGCGGGAGGCAGGGACGAGCAGTACTTC. The complete variable domain, with remaining parts taken from reference TRBV7-7 and TRBJ2-7, reads GAGVSQSPRYKVTKRGQDVTLRCDPISSHATLYWYQQALGQGPEFLTYFNYEAQPDKSGLPSDRFSAERPEGSISTLTIQRTEQRDSAMYRCASSLVAGGRDEQYFGPGTRLTVT.

The chain is built from TRBV27 and TRBJ1-4; D not resolved. CDR3 length equals 15 residues. Per the germline V gene, CDR1 is MNHEY and CDR2 is SMNVEV (reference sequence). Trimming took off 4 bases at V and 5 bases at J, with 14 bases between the two ends. The CDR3 here is CASSSTGNLNEKLFF. The DNA for the CDR3 is TGTGCCAGCAGTTCTACCGGGAATCTCAATGAAAAACTGTTTTTT.

Note on this clone: Other DNA sequences in the same sample also yield this CDR3. This chain connects TRBV27 to TRBJ2-5, with D possibly matching TRBD2 (5 bases). CDR1 and CDR2 (germline): MNHEY, SMNVEV (reference sequence). This CDR3 comprises 14 residues. Deletions cut 1 base from V and 5 bases from J, with 11 bases between. In DNA form, the CDR3 reads TGTGCCAGCAGTTTATTGGGAGTAGGGGAGACCCAGTACTTC. It codes for CASSLLGVGETQYF.

The V call is TRBV5-1, the J call TRBJ2-7; possibly TRBD1 for D (6 bases). The CDR3 has 15 residues. Germline CDR1 and CDR2: SGHRS and YFSETQ. V lost 3 bases to trimming and J lost 3 bases, with 16 bases between them. CDR3 nucleotide sequence: TGCGCCAGCAGCTCCTTACAGGGCAAGTTCTACGAGCAGTACTTC. Translating gives CASSSLQGKFYEQYF.

This clone was picked up one time. The chain has TRBV7-2 and TRBJ2-1, with 10 bases lining up with TRBD2. J lost 8 bases, V lost 10 bases, and 8 bases had no gene match. This CDR3 region has 13 residues. CDR1 is SGHTA and CDR2 is FQGNSA in the germline V gene. CDR3 residues: CATRAGGVDEQFF. CDR3 sequence (DNA): TGTGCCACCAGAGCGGGAGGGGTTGATGAGCAGTTCTTC.

CDR3 amino acids: CASSGVAGEQYF. The CDR3 DNA sequence: TGTGCCAGCAGTGGGGTTGCCGGAGAGCAGTACTTC. The chain recombines TRBV6-6 with TRBJ2-7; D call uncertain. Germline CDR1 and CDR2: MNHNY and SVGAGI (reference sequence). V lost 5 bases to trimming and J lost 7 bases, with 12 bases between them. This CDR3 is 12 amino acids long.

This clone was observed a single time. V usage is TRBV13 and J usage is TRBJ2-2, with D possibly matching TRBD2 (6 bases). Per the germline V gene, CDR1 is PRHDT and CDR2 is FYEKMQ (reference sequence). There are 17 residues in the CDR3. With 5 bases removed from V and 0 bases from J, the gap between germline ends came to 16 bases. This CDR3 reads CASSPRSASANTGELFF. CDR3 nucleotide sequence: TGTGCCAGCAGCCCAAGGTCTGCTAGCGCGAACACCGGGGAGCTGTTTTTT.

CDR3 loop: CASSLAGQANYGYTF. CDR3 in DNA: TGTGCCAGCAGCTTAGCTGGACAGGCTAACTATGGCTACACCTTC. The J gene is TRBJ1-2, the V gene TRBV7-9; 7 bases are a match to TRBD1. Germline V gives CDR1 SEHNR, CDR2 FQNEAQ (reference sequence). CDR3 size: 15 residues. J lost 0 bases, V lost 0 bases, and 1 base had no gene match.

CDR3 sequence reads: CASSGITDIEAFF. DNA for the CDR3: TGTGCCAGCAGTGGGATTACAGACATTGAAGCTTTCTTT. The J gene is TRBJ1-1, the V gene TRBV2; D is uncertain. V lost 4 bases and J 7 bases, leaving 13 bases between the germline ends. Germline V gives CDR1 SNHLY, CDR2 FYNNEI. CDR3 size: 13 residues. Variable domain in full (rest from reference TRBV2 and TRBJ1-1): EPEVTQTPSHQVTQMGQEVILRCVPISNHLYFYWYRQILGQKVEFLVSFYNNEISEKSEIFDDQFSVERPDGSNFTLKIRSTKLEDSAMYFCASSGITDIEAFFGQGTRLTVV.

This clone has only one observation. The chain is built from TRBV4-1 and TRBJ2-7, with D tentatively TRBD1 or TRBD2 (5 bases each). V lost 5 bases to trimming and J lost 3 bases, with 11 bases between them. Germline CDR1 MGHRA, CDR2 YSYEKL. The CDR3 sequence is 13 residues long. CDR3 protein: CASSGGRIYEQYF. CDR3 sequence (DNA): TGCGCCAGCAGCGGGGGACGGATCTACGAGCAGTACTTC.

The genes are TRBV28 and TRBJ1-5; D remains ambiguous. With 8 bases removed from V and 7 bases from J, the gap between germline ends came to 15 bases. The CDR3 consists of 13 residues. The germline CDR1 and CDR2 sequences are MDHEN and SYDVKM. The CDR3 nucleotides read TGTGCCAGCTGGAAGGAGACCTCCCAGCCCCAGCATTTT. This codes for CASWKETSQPQHF.

V usage is TRBV5-8 and J usage is TRBJ2-2; 9 positions match TRBD1. V dropped 3 bases and J dropped 3; count of bases not matched to a gene: 3. The CDR3 sequence is 15 residues long. Germline loops: CDR1 SGHTS, CDR2 YDEGEE. The CDR3 DNA follows: TGTGCCAGCAGCTCCGGGACAGGGTACACCGGGGAGCTGTTTTTT. Translating it yields CASSSGTGYTGELFF.

This clone was found once. The V gene is TRBV28, the J gene TRBJ1-2; unclear D gene. The CDR3 is 14 residues long. Germline loops: CDR1 MDHEN, CDR2 SYDVKM. Trimming stripped 3 bases from V and 0 bases from J, with 8 bases between. Written as DNA, the CDR3 is TGTGCCAGCAGTTTCACACCCCCTAACTATGGCTACACCTTC. As protein: CASSFTPPNYGYTF.

A note on this clone: The sample carries other DNA sequences with the same CDR3. This chain joins TRBV27 and TRBJ2-1; TRBD1 might be the D (6 bases). The CDR3 covers 14 residues. Germline V gene lookup returns CDR1 MNHEY and CDR2 SMNVEV (reference sequence). Trimming left V 2 bases short and J 1 base short, with 6 bases between. The CDR3 DNA sequence: TGTGCCAGCAGTTTAGGACAGTCCTACAATGAGCAGTTCTTC. The encoded protein is CASSLGQSYNEQFF.